The 2 T cell receptor beta chains given below trace back to one sample, sequenced in a study of technical replicates of blood from four donors. Clones were sequenced by immunoSEQ multiplex PCR, and TCRdb holds only the in-frame ones, with some missing. The table has tens of thousands of clones, approximately 89% seen once; the top ten hold under 0.5%. The sample was T cells isolated from PBMCs. The source of these receptors is a human donor in good health.

V gene TRBV28 combines with J gene TRBJ2-2; D might be TRBD2 (6 bases). V was clipped by 5 bases and J by 1 base, with 14 bases between them. The germline V gene encodes CDR1 MDHEN and CDR2 SYDVKM. This CDR3 region has 16 residues. DNA for the CDR3: TGTGCCAGCAGTAAGACAAGCGGGTTGAACACCGGGGAGCTGTTTTTT. It yields the protein CASSKTSGLNTGELFF.

V is TRBV5-8 and J is TRBJ2-5; D is unresolved. The germline gives CDR1 SGHTS, CDR2 YDEGEE. The CDR3 is 11 residues long. Deletions cut 3 bases from V and 4 bases from J, with 4 bases between. The CDR3 protein is CASSSIETQYF. CDR3 nucleotide sequence: TGTGCCAGCAGCTCCATAGAGACCCAGTACTTC.